This T cell receptor beta chain was recovered during a study of T cell changes during pregnancy in multiple sclerosis. Data came from immunoSEQ multiplex PCR; TCRdb stores just in-frame clones and leaves some out. The data hold roughly 29,000 clones, with 85% to 90% observed a single time. The clonotype comes from a female donor in good health, enrolled as a control in a pregnancy study. This material consisted of CD4+ T cells from peripheral blood mononuclear cells, taken in the first trimester of pregnancy.

CDR3 region: CASSVGGGIQETQYF. The CDR3 DNA sequence: TGTGCCAGCAGCGTAGGGGGGGGTATCCAAGAGACCCAGTACTTC. The chain carries TRBV9 and TRBJ2-5, with TRBD2 identical over 7 bases. Trimming removed 0 bases from V and 1 base from J; junction bases left unmatched: 3. The CDR3 is 15 residues long. Per germline, CDR1 SGDLS and CDR2 YYNGEE.